These 18 T cell receptor beta chains came from one sample sequenced in a study of blood T cell repertoires in COVID-19. Profiling relied on immunoSEQ multiplex PCR, and the TCRdb table lists in-frame clones only, not all of them. The repertoire has about 75,000 clones, around 79% of them found once; the top ten carry less than 5.5%. The sequencing sample was made of peripheral blood. These receptors were taken from a woman of 80 years or more with active or convalescent COVID-19.

The chain couples TRBV30 to TRBJ1-5; 7 nucleotides match TRBD1. There are 13 residues in the CDR3. V lost 3 bases to trimming and J lost 2 bases; unmatched junction nucleotides: 1. Germline V gene sequence: CDR1 GTSNPN, CDR2 SVGIG (reference sequence). The CDR3 DNA follows: TGTGCCTGGAGCGGACAGGGCAATCAGCCCCAGCATTTT. Translated: CAWSGQGNQPQHF.

V usage is TRBV19 and J usage is TRBJ2-3; the match to TRBD1 covers 7 bases. CDR3 size: 16 residues. V lost 4 bases, J lost 1 base, and 8 bases stayed unmatched. The germline V gene has CDR1 LNHDA and CDR2 SQIVND (reference sequence). CDR3 sequence: CASSTFIGTGTDTQYF. CDR3 coding DNA: TGTGCCAGTAGTACTTTCATCGGGACAGGCACAGATACGCAGTATTTT. The full variable domain, rest sourced from reference TRBV19 and TRBJ2-3, is DGGITQSPKYLFRKEGQNVTLSCEQNLNHDAMYWYRQDPGQGLRLIYYSQIVNDFQKGDIAEGYSVSREKKESFPLTVTSAQKNPTAFYLCASSTFIGTGTDTQYFGPGTRLTVL.

The chain is built from TRBV7-2 and TRBJ2-7; 9 positions agree with TRBD2. CDR1 SGHTA and CDR2 FQGNSA come from the germline V gene. The V segment lost 5 bases and the J segment 6 bases; nucleotides outside the gene matches: 11. This CDR3 comprises 15 residues. The CDR3: CASSPRLAGAPEQYF. CDR3 nucleotides: TGTGCCAGCAGCCCCCGATTAGCGGGAGCTCCCGAGCAGTACTTC. Supplemented by reference TRBV7-2 and TRBJ2-7, the full variable domain reads GAGVSQSPSNKVTEKGKDVELRCDPISGHTALYWYRQSLGQGLEFLIYFQGNSAPDKSGLPSDRFSAERTGGSVSTLTIQRTQQEDSAVYLCASSPRLAGAPEQYFGPGTRLTVT.

The chain uses TRBV7-9 and TRBJ2-1; 14 bases are a match to TRBD2. V gave up 4 bases and J gave up 6 bases; unmatched junction bases: 11. Germline V gene sequence: CDR1 SEHNR, CDR2 FQNEAQ (reference sequence). The CDR3 spans 18 residues. CDR3 region: CASSWGLAGAHKINEQFF. CDR3 in DNA: TGTGCCAGCAGCTGGGGACTAGCGGGGGCACATAAAATCAATGAGCAGTTCTTC.

This clone appeared a few times. For the CDR3, the DNA is TGTGCCAGCAACCCCGGGACTAGCGGGATGGGCTCCTACGAGCAGTACTTC. Its translation: CASNPGTSGMGSYEQYF. The chain couples TRBV28 to TRBJ2-7; the match to TRBD2 covers 13 bases. This CDR3 is 17 amino acids long. Trimming at V came to 7 bases and at J to 0 bases, leaving 9 bases not matched to a gene. Germline CDR1 reads MDHEN; CDR2 reads SYDVKM. Based on the CDR3 plus reference TRBV28 and TRBJ2-7, the full variable domain is DVKVTQSSRYLVKRTGEKVFLECVQDMDHENMFWYRQDPGLGLRLIYFSYDVKMKEKGDIPEGYSVSREKKERFSLILESASTNQTSMYLCASNPGTSGMGSYEQYFGPGTRLTVT.

This clone has just one count. The V gene is TRBV25-1, the J gene TRBJ1-3; D is ambiguous. Deletions cut 3 bases from V and 4 bases from J, with 7 bases between. Germline V CDR1 and CDR2: MGHDK, SYGVNS. The CDR3 sequence is 13 residues long. The CDR3 loop reads CASSDDRGNTIYF. CDR3 DNA: TGTGCCAGCAGTGATGATCGGGGAAACACCATATATTTT. Full variable domain (outside the CDR3, taken from reference TRBV25-1 and TRBJ1-3): EADIYQTPRYLVIGTGKKITLECSQTMGHDKMYWYQQDPGMELHLIHYSYGVNSTEKGDLSSESTVSRIRTEHFPLTLESARPSHTSQYLCASSDDRGNTIYFGEGSWLTVV.

This clone was seen a single time. This chain joins TRBV2 and TRBJ2-4, with 8 bases fitting TRBD2. CDR1 is SNHLY, CDR2 FYNNEI, per germline. This CDR3 region has 16 residues. V gave up 3 bases and J gave up 8 bases; unmatched junction bases: 12. The chain's CDR3 is CASSDRTSGAGDIQYF. For the CDR3, the DNA is TGTGCCAGCAGTGATAGAACTAGCGGAGCTGGGGACATTCAGTACTTC.

This clone is medium-sized. The V and J genes are TRBV11-2 and TRBJ2-7, with D hard to call. V lost 1 base, J lost 3 bases, and 7 bases lay in between. The CDR3 has 13 residues. The germline CDR1 and CDR2 sequences are SGHAT and FQNNGV. CDR3 nucleotides: TGTGCCAGCAGCTTAGTACACCTCTACGAGCAGTACTTC. Its translation: CASSLVHLYEQYF.

V is TRBV11-2 and J is TRBJ2-3; 8 bases fit TRBD2. Germline CDR1 is SGHAT and CDR2 is FQNNGV. J gave up 7 bases and V 1 base, and 7 bases lay outside the gene matches. CDR3 length equals 15 residues. The CDR3, as DNA: TGTGCCAGCAGCTTAGCCGGGACTAGTGGGTATACGCAGTATTTT. Amino acid sequence: CASSLAGTSGYTQYF. Using reference TRBV11-2 and TRBJ2-3 for the parts outside the CDR3, the full variable domain is EAGVAQSPRYKIIEKRQSVAFWCNPISGHATLYWYQQILGQGPKLLIQFQNNGVVDDSQLPKDRFSAERLKGVDSTLKIQPAKLEDSAVYLCASSLAGTSGYTQYFGPGTRLTVL.

V is TRBV12-2 and J is TRBJ2-3; the tabulated D call, TRBD1, remains unverified against the DNA. TRBV12-2 counts as a pseudogene. CDR3 length: 16 residues. CDR3 in amino acids: CASRLEPGQGCNTQYF. The CDR3 DNA follows: TGTGCAAGTCGCTTAGAACCGGGACAGGGGTGCAATACGCAGTATTTT.

The chain is built from TRBV7-2 and TRBJ1-5, with D maybe TRBD1 (6 bases). Trimming left V 8 bases short and J 7 bases short, with 18 bases between. Germline CDR1 reads SGHTA; CDR2 reads FQGNSA. The CDR3 is 14 amino acids. CDR3 sequence: CASGPTGMGQPQHF. The CDR3 DNA sequence: TGTGCCAGCGGCCCTACAGGGATGGGGCAGCCCCAGCATTTT.

The J gene is TRBJ2-2, the V gene TRBV4-3, with D perhaps TRBD2 (5 bases). The CDR3 extends over 17 amino acids. V lost 2 bases, J lost 1 base, and 14 bases lay in between. CDR1 is LGHNA, CDR2 YSLEER, per germline. In nucleotides, the CDR3 is TGCGCCAGCAGCCAATGGGGATCGGGGTTGAACACCGGGGAGCTGTTTTTT. Translation: CASSQWGSGLNTGELFF.

V usage is TRBV7-2 and J usage is TRBJ2-7; tentative D call: TRBD2 (7 bases). Deletions cut 5 bases from V and 2 bases from J, with 10 bases between. The CDR3 runs 13 residues. Germline V gives CDR1 SGHTA, CDR2 FQGNSA. CDR3 sequence reads: CASSRGATYEQYF. The CDR3, as DNA: TGTGCCAGCAGCCGGGGGGCCACCTACGAGCAGTACTTC. The full variable domain, with the rest looked up from reference TRBV7-2 and TRBJ2-7, is GAGVSQSPSNKVTEKGKDVELRCDPISGHTALYWYRQSLGQGLEFLIYFQGNSAPDKSGLPSDRFSAERTGGSVSTLTIQRTQQEDSAVYLCASSRGATYEQYFGPGTRLTVT.

The chain uses TRBV6-5 and TRBJ2-2; 8 bases line up with TRBD2. The V and J ends lost 11 bases and 2 bases, in that order; junction bases with no gene match: 10. Germline values: CDR1 MNHEY, CDR2 SVGAGI. The CDR3 contains 15 residues. CDR3: CASRTGGRNTGELFF. CDR3 bases: TGTGCCTCCCGGACGGGGGGGAGAAACACCGGGGAGCTGTTTTTT.

The rearrangement uses TRBV23-1 and TRBJ2-2; 10 bases agree with TRBD1. TRBV23-1 is recorded as an ORF, its role being uncertain. V trimming: 3 bases; J trimming: 6 bases; junction bases outside the gene matches: 10. There are 17 residues in the CDR3. This CDR3 reads CASSHTDRGRRAGELFF. The CDR3, as DNA: TGCGCCAGCAGTCATACAGACAGGGGGCGAAGAGCCGGGGAGCTGTTTTTT.

This clone was counted between two and nine times. The sample contains more than one DNA sequence encoding this CDR3. This sequence joins TRBV18 and TRBJ1-3, with 10 bases fitting TRBD1. In germline, CDR1 is KGHSH, CDR2 LQKENI. This CDR3 comprises 16 residues. Trimming cost V 2 bases and J 4 bases; bases outside gene matches: 5. CDR3 sequence reads: CASSPSGTGDGNTIYF. The CDR3 DNA reads TGTGCCAGCTCACCATCTGGGACAGGGGACGGAAACACCATATATTTT.

This clone was observed a few times. This chain joins TRBV19 and TRBJ1-5, with a weak D call TRBD1 (5 bases). Germline CDR1 and CDR2: LNHDA and SQIVND (reference sequence). The CDR3 loop spans 15 amino acids. Trimming shortened V by 1 base and J by 5 bases, and 12 bases separated the two germline ends. Here the CDR3 DNA reads TGTGCCAGTAGTATAGGGGGCCGGCACGATCAGCCCCAGCATTTT. Its translation: CASSIGGRHDQPQHF.

The rearrangement joins TRBV19 to TRBJ2-1; D is unclear. The CDR3 extends over 18 amino acids. Germline V gene lookup returns CDR1 LNHDA and CDR2 SQIVND (reference sequence). V lost 0 bases and J lost 0, with 15 bases in between. CDR3 nucleotide sequence: TGTGCCAGTAGTATAGATCTCTCGGCCTACAGCTCCTACAATGAGCAGTTCTTC. This sequence encodes CASSIDLSAYSSYNEQFF.